A single T cell receptor beta chain is shown here with its context. TCRdb re-called the RT-PCR reads with MiXCR, one entry per CDR3 protein. The profile covers more than 400,000 distinct CDR3 sequences, with approximately 11% appearing a single time and over 9.5% taken by the ten largest. These data originate in a study of response to subunit inactivated influenza vaccine. J was trimmed by 1 base and V by 5 bases; bases with no gene match: 9. Germline CDR1 is SGHRS and CDR2 is YFSETQ. This CDR3 contains 16 residues. V gene TRBV5-1 combines with J gene TRBJ2-3; 8 positions match TRBD1. The material was PBMCs from blood, obtained roughly 47 days after vaccination. The sequence came from a man in his forties or fifties who received an inactivated influenza vaccine. Written as DNA, the CDR3 is TGCGCCAGCAGAGAACCGGAGGGACAGGGCACAGATACGCAGTATTTT. This codes for CASREPEGQGTDTQYF.